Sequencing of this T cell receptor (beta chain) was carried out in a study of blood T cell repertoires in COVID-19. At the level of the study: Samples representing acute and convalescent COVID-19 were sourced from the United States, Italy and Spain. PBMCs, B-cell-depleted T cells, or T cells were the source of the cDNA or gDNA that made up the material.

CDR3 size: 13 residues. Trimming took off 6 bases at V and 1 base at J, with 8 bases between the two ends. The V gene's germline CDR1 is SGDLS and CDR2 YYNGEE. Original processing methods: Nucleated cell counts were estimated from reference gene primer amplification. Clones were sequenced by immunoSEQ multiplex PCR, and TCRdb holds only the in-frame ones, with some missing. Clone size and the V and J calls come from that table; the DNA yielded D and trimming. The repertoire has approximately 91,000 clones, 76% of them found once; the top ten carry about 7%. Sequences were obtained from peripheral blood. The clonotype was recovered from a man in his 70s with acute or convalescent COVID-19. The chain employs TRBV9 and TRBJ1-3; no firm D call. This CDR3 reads CASTPLSGNTIYF. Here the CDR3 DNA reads TGTGCCAGCACCCCGCTATCTGGAAACACCATATATTTT.